The sample holds one count of the clone carrying this T cell receptor beta chain. Trimming stripped 0 bases from V and 1 base from J, with 11 bases between. Germline CDR1 SGDLS, CDR2 YYNGEE. This CDR3 contains 17 residues. This entry belongs to a study of blood T cell repertoires in COVID-19. At the level of the study: Sites in the United States, Italy and Spain provided acute and convalescent COVID-19 samples. In each case, the material was cDNA or gDNA derived from T cells, B-cell-depleted T cells, or PBMCs.

As handled by the study authors: For nucleated cells, counts were estimated from reference gene primer amplification. Profiled with immunoSEQ multiplex PCR; TCRdb holds only in-frame clones, not every one. V and J calls and clone size are copied from that table; D and trimming were computed from the DNA. In the table there are fewer than 50,000 clones, 70% to 85% of which are singletons. J is TRBJ1-6 and V is TRBV9; D unresolved. This clonotype was obtained from a man between 65 and 80 years old with acute or convalescent COVID-19. Sequencing was done on a sample of peripheral blood. The CDR3 is CASSVEDTGSYNSPLHF. In nucleotides, the CDR3 is TGTGCCAGCAGCGTAGAAGACACCGGATCCTATAATTCACCCCTCCACTTT.